This passage covers 3 T cell receptor beta chains from one sample sequenced in a study of graft-versus-host responses after intestinal transplantation. Profiled with immunoSEQ multiplex PCR; TCRdb holds only in-frame clones, not every one. The sample shows 85,000 to 110,000 clones, approximately 93% of them seen only once. What these receptors recognize is not known. The sequencing here drew on unstimulated CD8+ T cells sorted from spleen or lymph node cells, taken before intestinal transplant. The receptor source for this set is a human donor who received an intestinal transplant.

This chain joins TRBV5-6 and TRBJ2-2, with D tentatively TRBD2 (6 bases). The V gene's germline CDR1 is SGHDT and CDR2 YYEEEE. V was trimmed by 0 bases and J by 4 bases, leaving 16 bases between them. CDR3 size: 17 residues. CDR3 region: CASSLGLRGTPTGELFF. For the CDR3, the DNA is TGTGCCAGCAGCTTGGGGTTGAGAGGGACTCCCACCGGGGAGCTGTTTTTT.

This clone was observed once. The chain uses TRBV30 and TRBJ2-6; D not certain. Trimming pared 3 bases from V and 2 bases from J, leaving 8 bases between. This CDR3 has 14 residues. CDR1 and CDR2 from the germline V gene are GTSNPN and SVGIG (reference sequence). The CDR3 spells CAWSVEAGANVLTF. DNA for the CDR3: TGTGCCTGGAGCGTGGAAGCTGGGGCCAACGTCCTGACTTTC. Combining the CDR3 with reference TRBV30 and TRBJ2-6 gives the whole variable domain SQTIHQWPATLVQPVGSPLSLECTVEGTSNPNLYWYRQAAGRGLQLLFYSVGIGQISSEVPQNLSASRPQDRQFILSSKKLLLSDSGFYLCAWSVEAGANVLTFGAGSRLTVL.

V usage is TRBV27 and J usage is TRBJ1-5, with 7 nucleotides matching TRBD1. Trimming cost V 3 bases and J 5 bases; bases outside gene matches: 7. The germline gives CDR1 MNHEY, CDR2 SMNVEV (reference sequence). This CDR3 spans 15 amino acids. CDR3 in amino acids: CASSFRAGGDQPQHF. The CDR3 DNA is TGTGCCAGCAGTTTTCGTGCAGGGGGGGATCAGCCCCAGCATTTT.